What follows is one T cell receptor (beta chain) and its context. The TCR beta cDNA came from 5'RACE template switching with UMIs. TCRdb re-called the 5' RACE reads; one entry per CDR3 protein, DNA not given. The listing contains some 460,000 distinct CDR3 sequences. Germline lookup yields CDR1 SQVTM and CDR2 ANQGSEA. The CDR3 extends over 12 amino acids. These data belong to a study of T cells expressing NK-cell markers. Looking at the study overall: Underlying the TCR beta repertoires were sorted CD3+CD56+NKG2C+, CD3+CD56+NKG2C- and CD3+CD56-NKG2C+ T cells. Seven sequenced donors out of eight were HCMV-seropositive, one seronegative.

The sample comprised blood T cells: a sorted CD56 or NKG2C T cell subset, CD4+ or CD8+ T cells, or bulk PBMC T cells (not recorded which). This receptor was obtained from a woman aged 50 to 60 in good health. V is TRBV29-1 and J is TRBJ1-3; absent DNA, TCRdb's TRBD1 call cannot be checked. This chain's CDR3 is CSVTWDRNTIYF.